The 7 T cell receptor beta chains reported below all come from one sample, sequenced in a study of blood T cell repertoires in COVID-19. Sequencing was performed with immunoSEQ multiplex PCR; in TCRdb, only in-frame clones are kept and a portion is missing. Of some 270,000 clones in the sample, approximately 83% are singletons; the top ten hold approximately 14%. The source material was peripheral blood. These TCRs come from a person between 65 and 80 years old with COVID-19, enrolled during active disease.

This clone is a singleton in its sample. The chain links TRBV5-4 to TRBJ1-2, with 10 positions matching TRBD1. After removal of 0 bases from V and 5 bases from J, the junction contained 13 bases not matched to a gene. The CDR3 is made up of 18 amino acids. Germline V gene data show CDR1 as SGHNT and CDR2 as YYREEE (reference sequence). In nucleotides, the CDR3 is TGTGCCAGCAGCTTGGGGGGGTCCGGGACAGGGGTGTTATATGGCTACACCTTC. This sequence encodes CASSLGGSGTGVLYGYTF. Using reference TRBV5-4 and TRBJ1-2 for the parts outside the CDR3, the full variable domain is ETGVTQSPTHLIKTRGQQVTLRCSSQSGHNTVSWYQQALGQGPQFIFQYYREEENGRGNFPPRFSGLQFPNYSSELNVNALELDDSALYLCASSLGGSGTGVLYGYTFGSGTRLTVV.

The chain combines TRBV19 with TRBJ2-5; 13 positions match TRBD2. The CDR3 runs to 15 residues. The trim removed 10 bases at V and 5 bases at J, leaving 10 bases unmatched. Germline values: CDR1 LNHDA, CDR2 SQIVND (reference sequence). The CDR3: CATKGTSGIPETQYF. The CDR3 DNA sequence: TGTGCCACCAAAGGGACTAGCGGGATTCCGGAGACCCAGTACTTC.

J is TRBJ1-1 and V is TRBV5-3; 7 bases are shared with TRBD1. TRBV5-3 is an open reading frame, and its role is uncertain. The CDR3 totals 17 residues. Trimming at V came to 6 bases and at J to 1 base, leaving 15 bases not matched to a gene. Here the CDR3 DNA reads TGTGCCAGAACGGACCGGGACAGCGGCCGGCGGAACACTGAAGCTTTCTTT. Protein sequence: CARTDRDSGRRNTEAFF.

The rearrangement joins TRBV28 to TRBJ2-3, with a weak D call TRBD2 (5 bases). The V and J ends lost 2 bases and 5 bases respectively, with 23 bases between them. The CDR3 length is 18 residues. Germline CDR1 reads MDHEN; CDR2 reads SYDVKM. The CDR3 spells CASSLRPGKGGRRDTQYF. The DNA of the CDR3 is TGTGCCAGCAGTTTAAGACCCGGGAAGGGTGGTCGTCGAGATACGCAGTATTTT.

The V call is TRBV6-1, the J call TRBJ1-2; D is undetermined. The CDR3 has 13 amino acids. Trimming shortened V by 2 bases and J by 8 bases, and 12 bases separated the two germline ends. Germline loops: CDR1 MNHNS, CDR2 SASEGT. The CDR3 nucleotides read TGTGCCAGCAGTGAACAGCAGGTATGGGGCTACACCTTC. This encodes CASSEQQVWGYTF.

This chain links TRBV2 with TRBJ2-1; the match to TRBD2 covers 10 bases. V was clipped by 4 bases and J by 8 bases; unmatched bases: 26. From germline, CDR1 is SNHLY and CDR2 FYNNEI. The CDR3 runs to 21 residues. Written as DNA, the CDR3 is TGTGCCAGCAGTGGGGGGACGGATCTCGGGGAGTCTAGCGGGAGTGCGTATGAGCAGTTCTTC. It yields the protein CASSGGTDLGESSGSAYEQFF.

This chain links TRBV27 with TRBJ2-1; D uncertain. This CDR3 is 16 amino acids long. V was shortened by 0 bases and J by 4 bases, with 13 bases between the two germline ends. Germline values: CDR1 MNHEY, CDR2 SMNVEV (reference sequence). This CDR3 is CASSLSSTLKYNEQFF. DNA of the CDR3: TGTGCCAGCAGTTTATCGTCGACACTTAAATACAATGAGCAGTTCTTC.